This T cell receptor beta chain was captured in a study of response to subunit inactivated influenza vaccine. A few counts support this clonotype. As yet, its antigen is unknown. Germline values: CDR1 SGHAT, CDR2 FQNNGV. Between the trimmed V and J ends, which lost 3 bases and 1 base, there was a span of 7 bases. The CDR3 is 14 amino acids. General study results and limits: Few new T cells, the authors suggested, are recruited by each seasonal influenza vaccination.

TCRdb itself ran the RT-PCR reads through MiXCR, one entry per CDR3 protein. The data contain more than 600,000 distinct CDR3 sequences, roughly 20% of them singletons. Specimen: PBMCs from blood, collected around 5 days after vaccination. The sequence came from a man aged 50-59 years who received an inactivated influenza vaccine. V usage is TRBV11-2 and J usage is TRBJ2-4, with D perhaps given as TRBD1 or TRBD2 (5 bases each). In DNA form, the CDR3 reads TGTGCCAGCAGCTTTTGGGGGGCCAAAAACATTCAGTACTTC. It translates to CASSFWGAKNIQYF. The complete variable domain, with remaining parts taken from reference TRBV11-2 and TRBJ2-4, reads EAGVAQSPRYKIIEKRQSVAFWCNPISGHATLYWYQQILGQGPKLLIQFQNNGVVDDSQLPKDRFSAERLKGVDSTLKIQPAKLEDSAVYLCASSFWGAKNIQYFGAGTRLSVL.